This TCR beta chain was identified during a study of cytomegalovirus exposure and HLA in healthy donors. V was pared by 5 bases and J by 1 base, with 3 bases of the junction left unmatched. CDR1 and CDR2 from the germline V gene are SGHTA and FQGNSA. CDR3 size: 16 residues. The PCR contained 60 Vbeta and 13 Jbeta primers. The repertoire was sequenced with immunoSEQ multiplex PCR; TCRdb's copy has only in-frame clones and lacks some. Here the sample table reports 55,000 to 75,000 clones. This clonotype was obtained from a male donor in good health and CMV-seronegative. What was sequenced was PBMCs. The chain employs TRBV7-2 and TRBJ2-5, with 14 positions matching TRBD2. The CDR3 region is CASSPGLAGGQETQYF. CDR3 in DNA: TGTGCCAGCAGCCCTGGACTAGCGGGGGGCCAAGAGACCCAGTACTTC.